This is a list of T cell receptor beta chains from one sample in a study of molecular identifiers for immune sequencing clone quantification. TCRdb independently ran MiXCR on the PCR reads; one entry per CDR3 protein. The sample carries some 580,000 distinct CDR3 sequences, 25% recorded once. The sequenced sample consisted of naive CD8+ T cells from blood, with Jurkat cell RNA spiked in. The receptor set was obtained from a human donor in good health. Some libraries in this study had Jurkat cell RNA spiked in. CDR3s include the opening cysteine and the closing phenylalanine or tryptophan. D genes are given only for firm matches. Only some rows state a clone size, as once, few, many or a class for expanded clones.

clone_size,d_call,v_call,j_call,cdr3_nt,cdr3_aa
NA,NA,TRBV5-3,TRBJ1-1,TGTGCCGGCAGCTTGGCCCTGGGGGCGGGGGCTTTCTTT,CAGSLALGAGAFF
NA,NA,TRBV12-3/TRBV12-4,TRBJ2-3,TGTGCCAGCAACTCTATATTCGCAGATACGCAGTATTTT,CASNSIFADTQYF
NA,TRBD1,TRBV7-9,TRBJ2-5,TGTGCCAGCAGCCCAGGGACAGCCAGGGAGACCCAGTACTTC,CASSPGTARETQYF
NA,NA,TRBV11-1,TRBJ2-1,TGTGCCAGCAGCTTAAATTCCAAGCTAGGATACAATGAGCAGTTCTTC,CASSLNSKLGYNEQFF
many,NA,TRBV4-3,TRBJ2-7,TGCGCCAGCAGCCAAGATTTGACTAGTAGGGCCTACGAGCAGTACTTC,CASSQDLTSRAYEQYF
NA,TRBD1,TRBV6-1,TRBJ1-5,TGTGCCAGCACTACCTGGGACAGCTCTAGCAATCAGCCCCAGCATTTT,CASTTWDSSSNQPQHF
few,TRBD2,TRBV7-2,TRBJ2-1,TGTGCCAGCAGCTTATACGTTAGCGGGAGCTCCTACAATGAGCAGTTCTTC,CASSLYVSGSSYNEQFF
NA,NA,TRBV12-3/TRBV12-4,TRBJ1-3,TGTGCCAGCAGTCCTAGGCTTTGGGGAAACACCATATATTTT,CASSPRLWGNTIYF
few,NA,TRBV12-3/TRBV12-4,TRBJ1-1,TGTGCCAGCAGAGAATCTCTGGGCACTGAAGCTTTCTTT,CASRESLGTEAFF
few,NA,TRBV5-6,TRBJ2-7,TGTGCCAGCAGCTTGGCTCGGGCTGGTCTCTCCTACGAGCAGTACTTC,CASSLARAGLSYEQYF
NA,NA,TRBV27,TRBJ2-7,TGTGCCAGCAGTTTATCGGGACTGGGTTACTACGAGCAGTACTTC,CASSLSGLGYYEQYF
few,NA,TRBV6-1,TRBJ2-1,TGTGCCAGCAGTGCGGGGGGCCTTCAGTTCTTC,CASSAGGLQFF
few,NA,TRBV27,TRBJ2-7,TGTGCCAGCAGTTTAATGCAGGACTCCTACGAGCAGTACTTC,CASSLMQDSYEQYF
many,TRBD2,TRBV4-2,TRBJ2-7,TGTGCCAGCAGCCAGTACGGGGGGAGCAGATACGAGCAGTACTTC,CASSQYGGSRYEQYF
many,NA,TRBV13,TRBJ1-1,TGTGCCAGCAGCTCACAGGTCGGATATGAAGCTTTCTTT,CASSSQVGYEAFF
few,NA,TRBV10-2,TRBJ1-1,TGCGCCAGCAGTGAGAGACAGAAAAACACTGAAGCTTTCTTT,CASSERQKNTEAFF
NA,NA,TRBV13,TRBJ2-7,TGTGCCAGCAGTGGTGAAGGGATCTACGAGCAGTACTTC,CASSGEGIYEQYF
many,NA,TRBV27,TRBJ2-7,TGTGCCAGCAGCCCTGTTTTGGGGAGTGAGCAGTACTTC,CASSPVLGSEQYF
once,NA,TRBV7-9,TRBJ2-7,TGTGCCAGCAGCTTAGGCGGGAAGGACCCCTACGAGCAGTACTTC,CASSLGGKDPYEQYF
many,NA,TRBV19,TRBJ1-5,TGTGCCAGTAAAAATGGGGGGCATCAGCCCCAGCATTTT,CASKNGGHQPQHF
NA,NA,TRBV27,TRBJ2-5,TGTGCCAGCAAGGAGGGGGGCATGCAAGAGACCCAGTACTTC,CASKEGGMQETQYF
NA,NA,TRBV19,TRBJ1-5,TGTGCCAGTAGTATAGCGTCCAGGGCGAATCAGCCCCAGCATTTT,CASSIASRANQPQHF
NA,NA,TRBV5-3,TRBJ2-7,TGTGCCAGCAGCGCGGACAGCTACGAGCAGTGCTTC,CASSADSYEQCF
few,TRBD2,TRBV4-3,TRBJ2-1,TGCGCCAGCAGCCAAGAATCGTACAGCGGGATTTACAATGAGCAGTTCTTC,CASSQESYSGIYNEQFF
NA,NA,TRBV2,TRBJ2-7,TGTGCCAGCAGTGAGGAGACAGCGGAATACTACGAGCAGTACTTC,CASSEETAEYYEQYF
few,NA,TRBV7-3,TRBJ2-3,TGTGCCAGCAGCCCGGGGAGCGGAGGCCCCACAGATACGCAGTATTTT,CASSPGSGGPTDTQYF
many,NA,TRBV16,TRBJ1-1,TGTGCCAGCAGCCAAGCCCCTGAAGCTTTCTTT,CASSQAPEAFF
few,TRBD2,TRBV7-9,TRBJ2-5,TGTGCCAGCAGCTTGGGACTAGCGGTAAAAGAGACCCAGTACTTC,CASSLGLAVKETQYF
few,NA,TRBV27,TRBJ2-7,TGTGCCAGCAGTTTCATGGGGGGCGCGGGGTACGAGCAGTACTTC,CASSFMGGAGYEQYF
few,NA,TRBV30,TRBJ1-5,TGTGCCTGGAGTTTAGACAGTAGCAATCAGCCCCAGCATTTT,CAWSLDSSNQPQHF
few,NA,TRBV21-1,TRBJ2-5,TGTGCCAGCAGCAAAGCGCGTAGGGGTATACAGACCCAGTACTTC,CASSKARRGIQTQYF
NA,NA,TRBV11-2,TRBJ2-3,TGTGCCAGCAGACCGACAGTCCAAGATACGCAGTATTTT,CASRPTVQDTQYF
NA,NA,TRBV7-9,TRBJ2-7,TGTGCCAGCAGCATTGACACTTTCTACGAGCAGTACTTC,CASSIDTFYEQYF
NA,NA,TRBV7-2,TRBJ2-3,TGTGCCAGCAGCCTCAGTACAGATACGCAGGAGTTT,CASSLSTDTQEF
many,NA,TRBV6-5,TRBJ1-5,TGTGCCAGCAGTTACTCCTCGGGTCAGCCCCAGCATTTT,CASSYSSGQPQHF
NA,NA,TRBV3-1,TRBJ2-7,TGTGCCAGCAGCCAGACGCGGTGGCACGAGCAGTACTTC,CASSQTRWHEQYF
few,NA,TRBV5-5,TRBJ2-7,TGTGCCAGCAGCCCAGAACGTTGGGATTCCTACGAGCAGTACTTC,CASSPERWDSYEQYF
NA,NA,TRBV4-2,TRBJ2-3,TGTGCCAGCAGCCCCAAGGCCCCGACGCAGTATTTT,CASSPKAPTQYF
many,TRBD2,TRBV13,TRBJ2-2,TGTGCCAGCAGCTTCCCCACTAGCGGGAGGGGTCCCGGGGAGCTGTTTTTT,CASSFPTSGRGPGELFF
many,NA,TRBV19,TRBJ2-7,TGTGCCAGTAGTATATTCATCGGGCAGCGGGTCTACGAGCAGTACTTC,CASSIFIGQRVYEQYF
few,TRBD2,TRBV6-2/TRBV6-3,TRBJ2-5,TGTGCCAGCAGTACACTAGCGGGGGCCCAAGAGACCCAGTACTTC,CASSTLAGAQETQYF
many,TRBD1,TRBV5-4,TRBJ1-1,TGTGCCAGCAGCCCATCACAGGGGGCGCACACTGAAGCTTTCTTT,CASSPSQGAHTEAFF
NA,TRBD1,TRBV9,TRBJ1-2,TGTGCCAGCACCGCCGAGCTGTGGACAGGGAATGACGGCTACACCTTC,CASTAELWTGNDGYTF
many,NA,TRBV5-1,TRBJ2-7,TGCGCCAGCAGCCCCGGGGCCCACGAGCAGTACTTC,CASSPGAHEQYF
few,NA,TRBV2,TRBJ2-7,TGTGCCAGCAGTGATCCTGCGGGGACCTACGAGCAGTACTTC,CASSDPAGTYEQYF
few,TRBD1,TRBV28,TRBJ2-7,TGTGCCAGCAGTTCAATTAACAGGGGGCGCATCTACGAGCAGTACTTC,CASSSINRGRIYEQYF